The next 23 T cell receptor beta chains were all read from a single sample in a study of T cells after yellow fever vaccination. TCRdb passed the 5' RACE reads through MiXCR, listing each CDR3 protein once. The sample holds 500,000 to 700,000 distinct CDR3 sequences, 15% to 20% seen once. The sample here was PBMCs, taken 15 days after the yellow fever booster vaccination. All receptors come from a man younger than 40 who received the YFV17D yellow fever vaccine.

This rearrangement joins TRBV6-5 to TRBJ2-3; 7 bases match TRBD2. CDR1 is MNHEY and CDR2 is SVGAGI in the germline V gene. The CDR3 has 16 residues. The J segment lost 11 bases and the V segment lost 4 bases, leaving 18 bases of the junction unmatched. In DNA, the CDR3 is TGTGCCAGCAGTTCAACTAGCCCGGTGGGAGGGTGGGGGCAGTATTTT. Translation gives CASSSTSPVGGWGQYF.

At least ten counts were recorded for this clonotype. Germline and junction disagree at one end, which may indicate a read error. The chain uses TRBV5-1 and TRBJ1-1; the D is unclear. Per germline, CDR1 SGHRS and CDR2 YFSETQ. The CDR3 is 13 amino acids. As DNA, the CDR3 is TGTGCCAGCAGTTTGGCAGTGAACACTGAAGCTTTCTTT. This encodes CASSLAVNTEAFF.

In this sample, this clonotype turned up a few times. The chain employs TRBV11-2 and TRBJ2-7; tentatively, D is TRBD2 (6 bases). Trimming cost V 0 bases and J 2 bases, with 14 bases left between them. The CDR3 loop spans 16 amino acids. CDR1 is SGHAT and CDR2 is FQNNGV in the germline V gene. The CDR3 bases are TGTGCCAGCAGCTTAGAGGGGGGACGGACGCCCTACGAGCAGTACTTC. It specifies CASSLEGGRTPYEQYF.

The V and J genes are TRBV9 and TRBJ2-2; TRBD2 aligns across 9 bases. Losses at the gene ends were 0 bases for V and 4 bases for J; bases not matched to a gene: 7. Germline V gene data show CDR1 as SGDLS and CDR2 as YYNGEE. The CDR3 is 17 residues long. This CDR3 reads CASSVVREGYTTGELFF. The CDR3 DNA sequence: TGTGCCAGCAGCGTAGTGCGGGAGGGGTATACCACCGGGGAGCTGTTTTTT.

This clonotype was counted only a few times. The J gene is TRBJ2-4, the V gene TRBV4-3; TRBD2 matches at 8 bases. This CDR3 comprises 16 residues. Germline loops: CDR1 LGHNA, CDR2 YSLEER. The V and J ends lost 1 base and 0 bases, in that order; junction bases with no gene match: 2. CDR3 in amino acids: CASSQVLAVAKNIQYF. The CDR3 DNA sequence: TGCGCCAGCAGCCAAGTACTAGCGGTAGCCAAAAACATTCAGTACTTC.

The rearrangement uses TRBV12-3 or TRBV12-4 and TRBJ2-3, with D possibly TRBD2 on 5 matching bases. V was pared by 5 bases and J by 4 bases, with 25 bases between. The CDR3 length is 18 residues. The CDR3 region has the DNA TGTGCCAGCAGTCTCGACGGGTACGACTACGAGATTTCAGATACGCAGTATTTT. Translated, it gives CASSLDGYDYEISDTQYF.

The CDR3 is CATSRKLSGGKAKNIQYF. CDR3 nucleotides: TGTGCCACCAGCAGGAAGTTGAGCGGGGGTAAAGCCAAAAACATTCAGTACTTC. V gene TRBV15 combines with J gene TRBJ2-4; 8 nucleotides agree with TRBD2. Germline V gene lookup returns CDR1 LNHNV and CDR2 YYDKDF (reference sequence). V dropped 3 bases and J dropped 0; count of bases not matched to a gene: 10. The CDR3 runs to 18 residues.

The chain links TRBV5-5 to TRBJ1-3; D unresolved. V lost 5 bases and J 4 bases, leaving 13 bases between the germline ends. The CDR3 is made up of 14 amino acids. The germline gives CDR1 SGHKS, CDR2 YYEKEE (reference sequence). In DNA, the CDR3 is TGTGCCAGCAGTCCCCCCACCGCGGGAAACACCATATATTTT. Its protein is CASSPPTAGNTIYF.

The rearrangement joins TRBV20-1 to TRBJ2-1, with 14 bases lining up with TRBD2. Trimming took 5 bases from V and 1 from J; bases not matched to a gene: 10. The CDR3 has 18 amino acids. CDR1 is DFQATT and CDR2 is SNEGSKA in the germline V gene (reference sequence). CDR3 sequence: CSALPGTSGSRSYNEQFF. CDR3 DNA sequence: TGCAGTGCTCTTCCCGGGACTAGCGGGAGTAGGTCCTACAATGAGCAGTTCTTC.

Ten or more counts support this clonotype. The chain has TRBV7-2 and TRBJ2-1, with D possibly matching TRBD1 (6 bases). CDR3 length: 15 amino acids. V lost 3 bases, J lost 4 bases, and 13 bases lay in between. CDR1 and CDR2 from the germline V gene are SGHTA and FQGNSA. This CDR3 reads CASSFDRQPYNEQFF. The DNA of the CDR3 is TGTGCCAGCAGCTTCGACAGGCAACCTTACAATGAGCAGTTCTTC.

This rearrangement joins TRBV5-4 to TRBJ2-5, with unresolved D. Germline-derived CDR1 and CDR2 are SGHNT and YYREEE (reference sequence). The length of the CDR3 is 13 residues. Between the trimmed V and J ends, which lost 1 base and 4 bases, there was a span of 8 bases. DNA for the CDR3: TGTGCCAGCAGCTTGCTACAAGGAGAGACCCAGTACTTC. Residues: CASSLLQGETQYF.

Only a few counts were recorded for this clonotype. The V call is TRBV5-1, the J call TRBJ1-1, with 9 bases identical to TRBD1. The CDR3 contains 15 residues. The V and J ends lost 4 bases and 4 bases, in that order; junction bases with no gene match: 8. Germline CDR1 reads SGHRS; CDR2 reads YFSETQ. CDR3 DNA: TGCGCCAGCAGCAGAACAGGGGGCGTCCCCACTGAAGCTTTCTTT. It is translated as CASSRTGGVPTEAFF.

The rearrangement links TRBV5-5 to TRBJ2-7, with 7 bases fitting TRBD1. The CDR3 totals 14 residues. V dropped 5 bases and J dropped 3; count of bases not matched to a gene: 8. The V gene's germline CDR1 is SGHKS and CDR2 YYEKEE (reference sequence). CDR3 in amino acids: CASSFPGQHYEQYF. CDR3 nucleotide sequence: TGTGCCAGCAGTTTCCCGGGACAGCACTACGAGCAGTACTTC.

This clonotype turned up a few times. The CDR3 here is CASRQGTSYSYEQYF. The CDR3 region has the DNA TGTGCCAGCAGGCAAGGGACATCCTACTCCTACGAGCAGTACTTC. The rearrangement uses TRBV6-5 and TRBJ2-7; possibly TRBD1 for D (6 bases). Germline V gene data show CDR1 as MNHEY and CDR2 as SVGAGI. The CDR3 is 15 residues long. V lost 6 bases to trimming and J lost 0 bases, with 15 bases between them.

This clonotype was found a few times. The chain carries TRBV6-2 or TRBV6-3 and TRBJ1-2; 7 nucleotides line up with TRBD1. The CDR3 contains 14 residues. J lost 5 bases, V lost 1 base, and 4 bases had no gene match. In germline, CDR1 is MNHEY, CDR2 SVGEGT. CDR3 in amino acids: CASSYLGQRYGYTF. DNA for the CDR3: TGTGCCAGCAGTTACTTGGGACAGCGATATGGCTACACCTTC.

This clonotype appeared a few times. The V call is TRBV11-2, the J call TRBJ2-2; 7 nucleotides match TRBD1. Trimming cost V 4 bases and J 7 bases; bases outside gene matches: 9. This CDR3 comprises 15 residues. Germline CDR1 reads SGHAT; CDR2 reads FQNNGV. The CDR3 DNA reads as TGTGCCAGCAGCTCGACAGGGCGAATTAACGGGGAGCTGTTTTTT. Translation gives CASSSTGRINGELFF.

The genes are TRBV7-9 and TRBJ2-2, with D maybe TRBD1 (6 bases). Germline V gene sequence: CDR1 SEHNR, CDR2 FQNEAQ (reference sequence). This CDR3 has 16 residues. Between the trimmed V and J ends, which lost 1 base and 3 bases, there was a span of 12 bases. CDR3 DNA sequence: TGTGCCAGCAGCTTAGTGGTGACAGGTGACACCGGGGAGCTGTTTTTT. Translated: CASSLVVTGDTGELFF.

This sequence joins TRBV5-8 and TRBJ2-1; the match to TRBD2 covers 7 bases. The germline CDR1 and CDR2 sequences are SGHTS and YDEGEE. The CDR3 runs 16 residues. J was trimmed by 5 bases and V by 1 base; bases with no gene match: 9. CDR3 sequence (DNA): TGTGCCAGCAGCTTGAAAGGCGGGAGATGGAACAATGAGCAGTTCTTC. This codes for CASSLKGGRWNNEQFF.

The chain has TRBV10-3 and TRBJ1-5; possible D gene TRBD1, 6 bases. The CDR3 covers 16 residues. Germline loops: CDR1 ENHRY, CDR2 SYGVKD. V lost 6 bases to trimming and J lost 6 bases, with 21 bases between them. The CDR3 region has the DNA TGTGCCATCAGCCCCGTGTTTGTGGGGGCGGGTCAGCCCCAGCATTTT. Protein: CAISPVFVGAGQPQHF.

This clonotype was found a few times. V is TRBV5-5 and J is TRBJ1-2, with 9 nucleotides matching TRBD1. CDR3 length: 14 amino acids. J lost 2 bases, V lost 4 bases, and 3 bases had no gene match. From germline, CDR1 is SGHKS and CDR2 YYEKEE (reference sequence). The CDR3 DNA sequence: TGTGCCAGCAGCCCAGGACAGGGGAACTATGGCTACACCTTC. Translated: CASSPGQGNYGYTF.

This clonotype came up a few times. V gene TRBV5-5 combines with J gene TRBJ2-2; 8 nucleotides align to TRBD2. Germline trimming cut 0 bases from V and 8 bases from J; bases unmatched to any gene: 9. CDR1 is SGHKS and CDR2 is YYEKEE in the germline V gene (reference sequence). The CDR3 sequence is 16 residues long. The DNA for the CDR3 is TGTGCCAGCAGCTTGGCGGGGGGGGCGCAGTCGGGGGAGCTGTTTTTT. Encoded protein: CASSLAGGAQSGELFF.

The chain joins TRBV6-1 to TRBJ2-7, with TRBD2 identical over 8 bases. Germline lookup yields CDR1 MNHNS and CDR2 SASEGT. V lost 5 bases to trimming and J lost 5 bases; unmatched junction nucleotides: 11. The CDR3 has 15 residues. The CDR3 region is CASSIRGLDRDEQYF. The CDR3 DNA reads as TGTGCCAGCAGTATTCGGGGACTAGATAGGGACGAGCAGTACTTC.

CDR3 nucleotide sequence: TGTGCTAGTGGTTTGGTACCCGGGGAGCTGTTTTTT. Protein: CASGLVPGELFF. J is TRBJ2-2 and V is TRBV12-5; D gene ambiguous. The V end lost 0 bases, the J end lost 6 bases, and 2 bases lay between the germline ends. This CDR3 has 12 residues. Germline assignment: CDR1 LGHNT and CDR2 FRNRAP.